Described below is a single T cell receptor beta chain sequence and its context. Participants were aged roughly 18 to 89 years from approximately 25 US areas. Donors were grouped by their self-reported clinical history. This sample is part of a study of blood T cell repertoires in COVID-19. Study-level information: The origin of the acute and convalescent COVID-19 samples was the United States, Italy and Spain. Sources were T cells, B-cell-depleted T cells, or PBMCs; the material itself was cDNA or gDNA.

Sequencing was performed with immunoSEQ multiplex PCR; in TCRdb, only in-frame clones are kept and a portion is missing. The sample yields about 160,000 clones, around four fifths seen once. J was trimmed by 5 bases and V by 6 bases; bases with no gene match: 7. In germline, CDR1 is KGHSH, CDR2 LQKENI. This CDR3 contains 14 residues. The specimen sequenced was PBMCs or T cells enriched from blood (not recorded which). The rearrangement joins TRBV18 to TRBJ2-7, with 10 bases matching TRBD2. This clonotype was sampled from a woman aged 45 to 65 who had recovered from COVID-19. The CDR3 region is CASSPGLARHEQYF. DNA of the CDR3: TGTGCCAGCTCCCCGGGACTAGCGAGACACGAGCAGTACTTC.